This T cell receptor beta chain was sequenced in a study of OX40 agonist ivuxolimab in advanced cancers. V was trimmed by 8 bases and J by 4 bases, leaving 23 bases between them. In germline, CDR1 is MDHEN, CDR2 SYDVKM. This CDR3 region has 16 residues. Here immunoSEQ multiplex PCR was the method, and the copy in TCRdb shows in-frame clones only, minus some. The table includes about 110,000 clones, around nine tenths detected once. V is TRBV28 and J is TRBJ1-2; no definite D call. The receptor comes from an adult with an advanced solid tumor such as melanoma, head and neck, liver or kidney cancer. Sequenced here: CD4+ or CD8+ T cells sorted from blood, sampled in a trial of the OX40 agonist ivuxolimab. The CDR3 loop is CASSSPSTLFSYGYTF. The CDR3 DNA reads as TGTGCCAGCTCCTCTCCCTCTACACTCTTCTCCTATGGCTACACCTTC.